This T cell receptor (beta chain) was recovered during a study of CD8 T cells in ankylosing spondylitis. Points on this clonotype: Antigen unknown.

The study's findings and limits: Disease-linked clones had a CD8+ phenotype and relatively low frequency in peripheral blood.

The germline V and J ends were trimmed by 4 bases and 7 bases, with 14 bases remaining between them. The CDR3 contains 15 residues. TCRdb re-called the 5' RACE reads with MiXCR, one entry per CDR3 protein. The table includes about 150,000 distinct CDR3 sequences, 40% to 50% detected once. The receptor was derived from a male donor with ankylosing spondylitis. Sequenced: synovial fluid, either unsorted or a sorted T cell fraction (not recorded which). J is TRBJ1-6 and V is TRBV12-3 or TRBV12-4; D remains ambiguous. CDR3 sequence reads: CASSSRLGRNSPLHF. CDR3 DNA sequence: TGTGCCAGCAGTTCCCGACTCGGGAGGAATTCACCCCTCCACTTT.